This TCR beta chain was captured in a study of long-term antiretroviral therapy in people with HIV. Germline lookup yields CDR1 SGHVS and CDR2 FNYEAQ. The V gene lost 1 base and the J gene lost 1 base, with 10 bases spanning the gap. This CDR3 is 15 amino acids long. At survey level, the immunoSEQ assay was run in its v3.0 version. The method was immunoSEQ multiplex PCR; TCRdb's version includes in-frame clones alone and lacks a portion of them. The sample lists 15,000 to 20,000 clones; about 81% were seen once. The clonotype was recovered from a man over 45 with HIV. The J gene is TRBJ1-1, the V gene TRBV7-6; D unclear. The sequences come from unsorted PBMCs, collected 0.3 years before starting antiretroviral therapy. The DNA of the CDR3 is TGTGCCAGCAGCTTAGATACTTACGGGAACACTGAAGCTTTCTTT. Translation gives CASSLDTYGNTEAFF.